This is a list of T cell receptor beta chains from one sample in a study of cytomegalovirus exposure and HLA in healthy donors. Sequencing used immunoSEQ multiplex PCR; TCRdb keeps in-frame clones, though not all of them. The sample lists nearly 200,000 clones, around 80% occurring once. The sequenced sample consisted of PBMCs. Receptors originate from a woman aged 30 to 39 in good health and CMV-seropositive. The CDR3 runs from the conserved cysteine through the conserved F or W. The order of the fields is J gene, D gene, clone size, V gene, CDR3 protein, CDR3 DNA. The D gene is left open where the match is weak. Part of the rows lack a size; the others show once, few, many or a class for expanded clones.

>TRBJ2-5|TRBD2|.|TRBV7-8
CASILPPGLAGLETQYF
TGTGCCAGCATCCTGCCCCCGGGACTAGCGGGACTAGAGACCCAGTACTTC
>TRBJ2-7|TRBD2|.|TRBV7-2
CASSLPSRPGLVLSYEQYF
TGTGCCAGCAGCTTACCGTCTCGACCGGGACTAGTCCTCTCCTACGAGCAGTACTTC
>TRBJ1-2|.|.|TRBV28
CASSKDRSNYGYTF
TGTGCCAGCAGTAAAGACAGGAGTAACTATGGCTACACCTTC
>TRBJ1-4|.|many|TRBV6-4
CASRADRSSGKLFF
TGTGCCAGCAGGGCCGACAGGAGTTCAGGAAAACTGTTTTTT
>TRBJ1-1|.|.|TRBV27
CASSLYRETGDTEAFF
TGTGCCAGCAGTTTGTACAGGGAGACTGGGGACACTGAAGCTTTCTTT
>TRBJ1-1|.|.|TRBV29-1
CSADRSNMNTEAFF
TGCAGCGCCGACAGATCCAACATGAACACTGAAGCTTTCTTT
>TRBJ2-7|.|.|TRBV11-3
CASSLEGRGNEQYF
TGTGCCAGCAGCTTAGAGGGGCGAGGTAACGAGCAGTACTTC
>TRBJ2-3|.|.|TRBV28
CVVGGALDTQYF
TGTGTCGTCGGCGGCGCATTGGATACGCAGTATTTT
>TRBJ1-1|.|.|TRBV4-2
CASSQLITGNTEAFF
TGTGCCAGCAGCCAGTTAATAACAGGGAACACTGAAGCTTTCTTT
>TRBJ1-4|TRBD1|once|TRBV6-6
CASTGTGGDEKLFF
TGTGCCAGCACGGGGACAGGGGGCGATGAAAAACTGTTTTTT
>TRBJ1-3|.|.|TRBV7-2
CASSSRGGVGGNTIYF
TGTGCCAGCAGTTCTCGTGGGGGCGTAGGTGGAAACACCATATATTTT
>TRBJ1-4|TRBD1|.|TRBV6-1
CASSEDRGWGQTNEKLFF
TGTGCCAGCAGTGAAGACAGGGGTTGGGGGCAAACTAATGAAAAACTGTTTTTT
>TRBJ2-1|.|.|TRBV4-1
CASSQERQGNEQFF
TGCGCCAGCAGCCAAGAACGCCAGGGCAATGAGCAGTTCTTC
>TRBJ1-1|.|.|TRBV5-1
CASSLLAGGMNTEAFF
TGCGCCAGCAGCTTGCTTGCAGGAGGCATGAACACTGAAGCTTTCTTT
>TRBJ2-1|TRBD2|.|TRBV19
CASSPSSGSYNEQFF
TGTGCCAGTAGTCCCAGTAGCGGGAGCTACAATGAGCAGTTCTTC
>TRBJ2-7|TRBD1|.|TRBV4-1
CASSRFRQGTSYEQYF
TGCGCCAGCAGCCGTTTTAGACAGGGAACCTCCTACGAGCAGTACTTC
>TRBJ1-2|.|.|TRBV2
CASNLGGNPSGYTF
TGTGCCAGCAATTTGGGAGGGAACCCCTCTGGCTACACCTTC
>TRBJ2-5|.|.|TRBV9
CASSVLPQETQYF
TGTGCCAGCAGCGTACTTCCTCAAGAGACCCAGTACTTC
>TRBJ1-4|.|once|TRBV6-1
CASSGRAGALLF
TGTGCCAGCAGTGGACGGGCGGGAGCACTCCTTTTT
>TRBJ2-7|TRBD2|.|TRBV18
CASSAGERSYEQYF
TGTGCCAGCTCAGCGGGAGAACGCTCCTACGAGCAGTACTTC
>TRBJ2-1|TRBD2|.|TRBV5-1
CASSPVAGNYNEQFF
TGCGCCAGCAGCCCCGTAGCGGGGAATTACAATGAGCAGTTCTTC
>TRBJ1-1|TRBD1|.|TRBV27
CASKVLNPGQGNTEAFF
TGTGCCAGCAAGGTTCTTAATCCGGGACAGGGAAACACTGAAGCTTTCTTT
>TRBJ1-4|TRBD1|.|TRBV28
CASSFLDRGDEKLFF
TGTGCCAGCAGTTTCCTGGACAGGGGAGATGAAAAACTGTTTTTT
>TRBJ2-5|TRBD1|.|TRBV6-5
CASRGTERRQETQYF
TGTGCCAGCAGGGGGACAGAGAGACGACAAGAGACCCAGTACTTC
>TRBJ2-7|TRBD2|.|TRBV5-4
CASSFGIAGSGSYEQYF
TGTGCCAGCAGCTTTGGAATAGCGGGCTCAGGGAGCTACGAGCAGTACTTC
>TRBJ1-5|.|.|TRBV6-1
CASSEFIQNNQPQHF
TGTGCCAGCAGTGAATTTATACAGAACAATCAGCCCCAGCATTTT
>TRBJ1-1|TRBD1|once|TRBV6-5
CASSYDRGLGWAFF
TGTGCCAGCAGTTATGACAGGGGGTTGGGCTGGGCTTTCTTT
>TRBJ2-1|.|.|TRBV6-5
CASSTYRANEQFF
TGTGCCAGCAGTACCTACAGGGCAAATGAGCAGTTCTTC
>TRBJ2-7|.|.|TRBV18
CASSPGGSSYEQYF
TGTGCCAGCTCACCTGGCGGCAGCTCCTACGAGCAGTACTTC
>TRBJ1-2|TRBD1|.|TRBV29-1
CSVIDRGYGYTF
TGCAGCGTTATAGACAGGGGGTATGGCTACACCTTC
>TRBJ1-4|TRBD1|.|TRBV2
CASSGTGGGWTNEKLFF
TGTGCCAGTTCGGGGACAGGGGGCGGTTGGACTAATGAAAAACTGTTTTTT
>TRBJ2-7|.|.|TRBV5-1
CASSLVGDEQYF
TGCGCCAGCAGCTTGGTCGGGGACGAGCAGTACTTC
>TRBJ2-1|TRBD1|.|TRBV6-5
CASSYSGTGNAFF
TGTGCCAGCAGTTACTCGGGGACAGGGAATGCGTTCTTC